This TCR beta chain derives from a study of neurological immune-mediated disorders (dated by TCRdb to the late 2010s). Regarding the study in general: Among the roughly 34 multiple sclerosis patients, relapsing-remitting MS was present in some 31 and secondary progressive MS was present in 3. Peripheral blood TCR-beta repertoires from patients with HTLV-I-associated myelopathy (HAM/TSP), patients with multiple sclerosis, and healthy controls were compared in the study using UMI-based sequencing. The approximately 100 TCR-beta libraries included longitudinal samples, technical triplicates and paired sorted CD4+ and CD8+ T-cell subsets alongside PBMC samples. The cohort was made up of approximately 69 subjects, consisting of roughly 15 HAM/TSP patients, about 35 multiple sclerosis patients and 20 or so healthy controls.

The study at large found these results: Across subjects, expanded clones never shared an identical CDR3 amino acid sequence, which suggests that the TCR-beta repertoires in every group were private. Phylogenetic analysis grouped repertoires from 18 of 34 MS patients into a cluster of related CDR3 sequences, suggesting a possible repertoire-level signature. TCR clonal expansion was highest in HAM/TSP patients and lowest in MS patients, with MS patients falling below even healthy controls. No association of the MS cluster with clinical or MRI features was observed, and the need for larger cohorts was stated by the authors.

For unsorted PBMC libraries, 2 million PBMCs were used after storage in RNAlater at -80 degrees C until RNA extraction. The multiple sclerosis patients were enrolled in a US clinical protocol that evaluated disease progression with magnetic resonance imaging. Peripheral blood underwent Ficoll-Hypaque density gradient centrifugation to isolate PBMCs, which were then cryopreserved in liquid nitrogen. The germline V gene (reference sequence) yields SEHNR for CDR1 and FQNEAQ for CDR2. V was cut back by 5 bases and J by 1 base, leaving a gap of 11 bases between them. From the cysteine up to the phenylalanine, the CDR3 has a length of 14 residues. Kept here is only the CDR3 DNA, which spans 42 bases and is read in frame from base 1. cDNA synthesis used template-switch 5'RACE with a primer carrying a 10-nucleotide random unique molecular identifier tagging each TCR transcript. Every sequencing run covered 15-18 subjects and yielded more than 160 million TCR-beta sequences. The RNeasy kit was used for extraction of total RNA. The KAPA Real-time Library Amplification kit was used to amplify TCR-beta VDJ regions with primers targeting the TCR constant region and the 5'RACE anchor. A first PCR added sample indexes and Illumina adaptors, after which a second PCR increased the library yield. After Ampure bead purification, the TCR product of roughly 650 bp was size-selected on a 2% E-gel SizeSelection system. Before pooling, library quality was checked on a Bioanalyzer, concentration was measured with Qubit, and libraries were quantified with the Kapa Library Quantification kit. Paired-end 2 x 150 bp sequencing of the libraries was performed on an Illumina HiSeq 2500. To increase sequence diversity, roughly 24-31% phiX was spiked into each library pool. The source study handled its data this way. The quality-filtered reads were processed with the UMI-based MiGEC pipeline, whose error correction step removed more than 80% of the raw TCR sequences. VDJ genes were aligned to IMGT germline references, and each clonotype was defined by a unique CDR3 amino acid sequence together with V-J genes. Clonal expansion, Shannon diversity, and CDR3 relatedness (CalcPairwiseDistances, ClusterSamples) were evaluated with VDJtools, and phylogenetic trees were built with CLCbio workbench. Expanded clones were defined as having at least 8 unique UMIs, based on coefficient-of-variation modelling across technical triplicates. Using fastp at Q25 and MiXCR, TCRdb reprocessed the public reads and kept productive beta chains. Every distinct CDR3 protein forms one entry, paired with its most common genes and DNA. The V and J calls were determined by TCRdb, not by the authors. For this sample there are 95,000 or so distinct CDR3 sequences; 3.5% appear just once. 5.5% to 6.5% of the sample is held by the ten biggest clonotypes.

In this sample, this clonotype turned up many times. The antigen this receptor binds is unknown. No quality values exist for individual bases; no much larger clone is one base distant. This receptor chain uses TRBV7-9 and TRBJ2-5, and perhaps TRBD1 as D gene, on 6 matching bases. Input material: PBMCs. The clonotype comes from a young woman with multiple sclerosis. The DNA is TGTGCCAGCAGCCGAAGGGACATCCAAGAGACCCAGTACTTC. It encodes CASSRRDIQETQYF.